The sequence of this T cell receptor beta chain was determined in a study of cytomegalovirus exposure and HLA in healthy donors. TCRdb's table, derived via immunoSEQ multiplex PCR, lists solely in-frame clones and lacks some. The sample gives 300,000 to 350,000 clones, approximately 86% of which show up once; approximately 0.95% is in the top ten. Trimming took off 0 bases at V and 7 bases at J, with 11 bases between the two ends. The CDR3 sequence is 14 residues long. Germline-derived CDR1 and CDR2 are SGHRS and YFSETQ. While the first cohort had 600 to 800 subjects, the donors belonged to the separate validation cohort of over a hundred subjects.

The TCR sequence derives from a man in his thirties or forties in good health and CMV-seronegative. The chain combines TRBV5-1 with TRBJ2-4, with D unresolved. The material sequenced was PBMCs. CDR3: CASSLGPGTNIQYF. The CDR3 nucleotides are TGCGCCAGCAGCTTGGGCCCAGGAACGAACATTCAGTACTTC.